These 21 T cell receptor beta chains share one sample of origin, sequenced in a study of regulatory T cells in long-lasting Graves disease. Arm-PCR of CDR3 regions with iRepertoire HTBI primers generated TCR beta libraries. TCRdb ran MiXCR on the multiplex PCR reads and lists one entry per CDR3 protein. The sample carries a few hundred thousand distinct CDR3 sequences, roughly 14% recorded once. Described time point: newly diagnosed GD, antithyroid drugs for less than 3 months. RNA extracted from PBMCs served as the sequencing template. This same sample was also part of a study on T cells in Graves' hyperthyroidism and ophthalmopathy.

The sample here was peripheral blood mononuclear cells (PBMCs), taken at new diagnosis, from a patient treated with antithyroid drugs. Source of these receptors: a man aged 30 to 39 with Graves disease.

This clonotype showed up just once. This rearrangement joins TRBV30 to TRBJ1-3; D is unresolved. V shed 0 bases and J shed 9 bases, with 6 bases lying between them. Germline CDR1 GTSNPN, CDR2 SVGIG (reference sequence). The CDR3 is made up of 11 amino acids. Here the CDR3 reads CAWSVAGTIYF. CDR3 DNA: TGTGCCTGGAGTGTAGCGGGCACCATATATTTT.

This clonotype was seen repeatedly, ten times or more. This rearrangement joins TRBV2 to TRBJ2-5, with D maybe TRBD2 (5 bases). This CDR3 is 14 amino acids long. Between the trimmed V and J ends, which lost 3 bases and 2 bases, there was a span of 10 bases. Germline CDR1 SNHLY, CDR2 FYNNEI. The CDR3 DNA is TGTGCCAGCAGTGAGAGGGCCGCGCAAGAGACCCAGTACTTC. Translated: CASSERAAQETQYF. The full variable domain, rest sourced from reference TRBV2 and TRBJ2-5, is EPEVTQTPSHQVTQMGQEVILRCVPISNHLYFYWYRQILGQKVEFLVSFYNNEISEKSEIFDDQFSVERPDGSNFTLKIRSTKLEDSAMYFCASSERAAQETQYFGPGTRLLVL.

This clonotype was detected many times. CDR3 residues: CASRYLYEQYF. The CDR3 nucleotides are TGTGCCAGCAGGTATCTCTACGAGCAGTACTTC. The V and J genes are TRBV6-2 or TRBV6-3 and TRBJ2-7, with D unclear. Germline lookup yields CDR1 MNHEY and CDR2 SVGEGT. This CDR3 is built from 11 residues. V was trimmed by 6 bases and J by 3 bases, leaving 6 bases between them.

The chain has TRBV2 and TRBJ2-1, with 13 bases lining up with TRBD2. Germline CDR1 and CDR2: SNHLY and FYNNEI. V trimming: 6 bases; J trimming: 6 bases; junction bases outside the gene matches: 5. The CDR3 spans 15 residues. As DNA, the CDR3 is TGTGCCAGCAGCTACCGGACTAGCGGGAGCAATGAGCAGTTCTTC. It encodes CASSYRTSGSNEQFF.

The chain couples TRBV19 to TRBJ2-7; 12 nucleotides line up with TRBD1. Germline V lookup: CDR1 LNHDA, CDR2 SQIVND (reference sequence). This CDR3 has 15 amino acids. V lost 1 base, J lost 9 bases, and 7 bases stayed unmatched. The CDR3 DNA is TGTGCCAGTAGTATAGGCGACGGGACAGGGGGCGCGCAGTACTTC. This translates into CASSIGDGTGGAQYF.

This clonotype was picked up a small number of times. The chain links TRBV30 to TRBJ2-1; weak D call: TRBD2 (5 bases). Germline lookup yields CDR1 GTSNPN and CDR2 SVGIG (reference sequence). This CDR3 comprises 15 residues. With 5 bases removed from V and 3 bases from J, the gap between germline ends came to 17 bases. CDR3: CAWFLLGGIYNEQFF. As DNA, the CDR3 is TGTGCCTGGTTCCTACTAGGTGGTATCTACAATGAGCAGTTCTTC.

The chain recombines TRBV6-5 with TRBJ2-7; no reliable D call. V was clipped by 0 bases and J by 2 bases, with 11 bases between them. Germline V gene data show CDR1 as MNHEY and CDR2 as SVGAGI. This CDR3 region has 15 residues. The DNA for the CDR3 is TGTGCCAGCAGTTACTCCCCGACCACCACCTACGAGCAGTACTTC. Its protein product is CASSYSPTTTYEQYF.

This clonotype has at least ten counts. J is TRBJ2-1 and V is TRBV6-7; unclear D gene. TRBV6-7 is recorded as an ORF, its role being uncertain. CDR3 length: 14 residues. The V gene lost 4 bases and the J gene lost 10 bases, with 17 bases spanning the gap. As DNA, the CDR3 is TGTGCCAGCAGTTCCAGTACTGGGGTAAGAGAGCAGTTCTTC. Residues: CASSSSTGVREQFF.

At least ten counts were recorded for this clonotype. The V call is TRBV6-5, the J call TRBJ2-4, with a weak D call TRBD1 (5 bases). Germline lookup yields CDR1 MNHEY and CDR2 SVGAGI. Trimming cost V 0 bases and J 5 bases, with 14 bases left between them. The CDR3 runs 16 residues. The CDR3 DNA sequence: TGTGCCAGCAGTTACTCGCGACAGACGATACAAAACATTCAGTACTTC. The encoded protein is CASSYSRQTIQNIQYF.

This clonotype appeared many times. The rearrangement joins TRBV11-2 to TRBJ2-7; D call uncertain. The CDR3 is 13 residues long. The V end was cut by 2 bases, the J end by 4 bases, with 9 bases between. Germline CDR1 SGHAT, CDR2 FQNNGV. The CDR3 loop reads CASSLSAFYEQYF. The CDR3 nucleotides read TGTGCCAGCAGCTTATCGGCGTTTTACGAGCAGTACTTC. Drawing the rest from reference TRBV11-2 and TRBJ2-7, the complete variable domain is EAGVAQSPRYKIIEKRQSVAFWCNPISGHATLYWYQQILGQGPKLLIQFQNNGVVDDSQLPKDRFSAERLKGVDSTLKIQPAKLEDSAVYLCASSLSAFYEQYFGPGTRLTVT.

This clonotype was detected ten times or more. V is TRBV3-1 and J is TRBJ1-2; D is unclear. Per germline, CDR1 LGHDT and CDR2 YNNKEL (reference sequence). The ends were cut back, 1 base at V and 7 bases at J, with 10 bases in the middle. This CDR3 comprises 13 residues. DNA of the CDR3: TGTGCCAGCAGCCAAGCTGACGCGACTGGCTACACCTTC. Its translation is CASSQADATGYTF.

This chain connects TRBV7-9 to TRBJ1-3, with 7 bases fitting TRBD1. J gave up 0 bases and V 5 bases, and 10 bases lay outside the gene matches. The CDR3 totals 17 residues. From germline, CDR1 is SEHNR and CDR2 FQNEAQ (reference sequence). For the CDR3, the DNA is TGTGCCAGCAGCACCACGACAGGGACCTCCTCTGGAAACACCATATATTTT. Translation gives CASSTTTGTSSGNTIYF.

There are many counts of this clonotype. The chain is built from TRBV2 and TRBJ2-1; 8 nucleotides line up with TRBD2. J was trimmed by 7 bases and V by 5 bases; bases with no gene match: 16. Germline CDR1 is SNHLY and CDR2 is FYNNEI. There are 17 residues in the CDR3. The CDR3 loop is CASSSQTSALKGNEQFF. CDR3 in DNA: TGTGCCAGCAGTTCCCAGACTAGCGCCCTAAAGGGAAATGAGCAGTTCTTC.

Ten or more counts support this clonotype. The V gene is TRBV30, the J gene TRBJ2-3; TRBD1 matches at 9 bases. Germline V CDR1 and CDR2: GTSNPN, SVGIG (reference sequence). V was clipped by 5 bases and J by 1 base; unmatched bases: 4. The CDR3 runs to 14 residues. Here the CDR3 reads CAWVDRGGTDTQYF. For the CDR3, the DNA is TGTGCCTGGGTGGACAGGGGCGGCACAGATACGCAGTATTTT.

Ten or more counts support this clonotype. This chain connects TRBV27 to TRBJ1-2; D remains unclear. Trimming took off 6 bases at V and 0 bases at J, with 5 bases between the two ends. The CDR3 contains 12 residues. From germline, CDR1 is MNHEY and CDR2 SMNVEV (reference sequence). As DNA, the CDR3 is TGTGCCAGCAGGGGTTCTAACTATGGCTACACCTTC. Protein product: CASRGSNYGYTF.

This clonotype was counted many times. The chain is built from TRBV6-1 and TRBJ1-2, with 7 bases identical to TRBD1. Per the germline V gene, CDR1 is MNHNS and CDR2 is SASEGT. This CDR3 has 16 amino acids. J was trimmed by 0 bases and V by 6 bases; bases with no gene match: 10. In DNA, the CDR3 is TGTGCCAGCAGCCTTGAGGGACAGATAGCTAACTATGGCTACACCTTC. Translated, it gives CASSLEGQIANYGYTF.

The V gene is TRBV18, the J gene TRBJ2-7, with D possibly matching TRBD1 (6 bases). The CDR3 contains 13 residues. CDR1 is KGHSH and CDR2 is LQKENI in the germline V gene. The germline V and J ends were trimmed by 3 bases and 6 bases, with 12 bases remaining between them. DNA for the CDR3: TGTGCCAGCTCACCCCAGGGGCAGAGCGAGCAGTACTTC. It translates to CASSPQGQSEQYF.

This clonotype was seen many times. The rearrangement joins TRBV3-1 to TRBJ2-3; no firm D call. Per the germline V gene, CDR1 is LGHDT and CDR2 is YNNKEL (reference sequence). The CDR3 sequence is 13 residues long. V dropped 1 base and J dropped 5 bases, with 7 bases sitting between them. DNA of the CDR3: TGTGCCAGCAGCCAAGCGTTTGGAGATACGCAGTATTTT. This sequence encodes CASSQAFGDTQYF.

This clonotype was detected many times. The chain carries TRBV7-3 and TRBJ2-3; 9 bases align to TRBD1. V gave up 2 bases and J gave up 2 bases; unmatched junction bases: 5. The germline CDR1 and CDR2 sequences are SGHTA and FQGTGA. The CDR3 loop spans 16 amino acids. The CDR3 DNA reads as TGTGCCAGCAGCTTAGTCGGACAGGGGAACACAGATACGCAGTATTTT. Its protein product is CASSLVGQGNTDTQYF.

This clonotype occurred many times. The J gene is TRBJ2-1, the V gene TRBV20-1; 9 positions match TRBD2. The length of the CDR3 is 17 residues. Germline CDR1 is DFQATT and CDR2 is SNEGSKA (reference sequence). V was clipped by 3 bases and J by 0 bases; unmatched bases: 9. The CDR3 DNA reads TGCAGTGCTAGGGGGCTAGCGGGAAGATACTCCTACAATGAGCAGTTCTTC. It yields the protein CSARGLAGRYSYNEQFF.

CDR3 in amino acids: CSVEANEQFF. For the CDR3, the DNA is TGCAGCGTTGAGGCCAATGAGCAGTTCTTC. The chain uses TRBV29-1 and TRBJ2-1; D not resolved. The length of the CDR3 is 10 residues. The V gene lost 3 bases and the J gene lost 6 bases, with 3 bases spanning the gap. Germline V gene sequence: CDR1 SQVTM, CDR2 ANQGSEA.